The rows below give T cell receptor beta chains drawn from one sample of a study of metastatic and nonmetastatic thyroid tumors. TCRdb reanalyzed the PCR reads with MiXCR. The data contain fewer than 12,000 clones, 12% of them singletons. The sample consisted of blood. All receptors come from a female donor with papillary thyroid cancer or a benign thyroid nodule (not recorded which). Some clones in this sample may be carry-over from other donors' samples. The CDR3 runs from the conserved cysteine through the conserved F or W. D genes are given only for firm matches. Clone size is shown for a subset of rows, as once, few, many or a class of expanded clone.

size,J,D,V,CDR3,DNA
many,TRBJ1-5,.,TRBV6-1,CASDTYSNQPQHF,TGTGCCAGTGATACATATAGCAATCAGCCCCAGCATTTT
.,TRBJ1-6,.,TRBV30,CAWSVPGYNSPLHF,TGTGCCTGGAGTGTGCCAGGCTATAATTCACCCCTCCACTTT
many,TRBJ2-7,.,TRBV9,CASSPGKNYEQYF,TGTGCCAGCAGCCCCGGGAAGAATTACGAGCAGTACTTC
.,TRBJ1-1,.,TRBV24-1,CATSYENRENTEAFF,TGTGCCACCAGTTATGAAAACAGGGAAAACACTGAAGCTTTCTTT
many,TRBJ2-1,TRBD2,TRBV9,CASSVEAGVHNEQFF,TGTGCCAGCAGCGTAGAGGCGGGAGTCCACAATGAGCAGTTCTTC
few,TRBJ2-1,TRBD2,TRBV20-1,CSARGGTSGGDYNEQFF,TGCAGTGCTAGAGGGGGAACTAGCGGTGGGGATTACAATGAGCAGTTCTTC
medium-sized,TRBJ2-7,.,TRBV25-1,CASSWRDEQYF,TGTGCGAGTTCCTGGCGGGACGAGCAGTACTTC
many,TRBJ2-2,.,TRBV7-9,CASSLGAFSTGELFF,TGTGCCAGCAGCTTAGGGGCCTTTTCCACCGGGGAGCTGTTTTTT
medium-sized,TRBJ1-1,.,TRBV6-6,CASSYSIEGKTEAFF,TGTGCCAGCAGTTACTCGATTGAGGGTAAAACTGAAGCTTTCTTT
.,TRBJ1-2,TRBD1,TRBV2,CASTRDRGHCYTF,TGTGCCAGCACCCGGGACAGGGGACACTGCTACACCTTC
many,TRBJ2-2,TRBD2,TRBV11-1,CASSDTEREFTGELFF,TGTGCCAGCAGCGATACCGAGCGGGAGTTCACCGGGGAGCTGTTTTTT
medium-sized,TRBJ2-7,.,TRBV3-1,CASSQESGFYEQYF,TGTGCCAGCAGCCAAGAATCGGGATTCTACGAGCAGTACTTC
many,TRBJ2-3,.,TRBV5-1,CASSPLDSITDTQYF,TGCGCCAGCAGCCCCCTCGACAGCATCACAGATACGCAGTATTTT
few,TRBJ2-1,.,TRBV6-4,CASSEFGRYSYNEQFF,TGTGCCAGCAGTGAGTTTGGGCGGTACTCCTACAATGAGCAGTTCTTC
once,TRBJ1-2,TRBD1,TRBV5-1,CAGSWGQGNYGYTF,TGCGCCGGCAGCTGGGGACAGGGGAACTATGGCTACACCTTC